These 15 T cell receptor beta chains came from one sample sequenced in a study of shared clonotypes between healthy human individuals. Only in-frame clones appear in the TCRdb table, and some are missing; sequencing was by immunoSEQ multiplex PCR. The sample holds about 680,000 clones, 55% to 75% seen once. The source material was memory CD4+ T cells sorted from blood. The subset here: CD45RA-negative fraction. These receptor sequences come from a woman aged 30 to 39 in good health.

The chain combines TRBV7-8 with TRBJ2-7, with unresolved D. In germline, CDR1 is SGHVS, CDR2 FQNEAQ. This CDR3 comprises 12 residues. Trimming stripped 5 bases from V and 3 bases from J, with 8 bases between. CDR3 nucleotide sequence: TGTGCCAGCAGCACTGCAGGCTACGAGCAGTACTTC. The encoded protein is CASSTAGYEQYF.

The CDR3 is CASSPRTSGSRTYEQYF. The CDR3 DNA follows: TGCGCCAGCAGCCCTAGGACTAGCGGGAGTAGAACCTACGAGCAGTACTTC. The chain has TRBV5-1 and TRBJ2-7, with 13 bases that match TRBD2. Germline trimming cut 4 bases from V and 2 bases from J; bases unmatched to any gene: 9. CDR1 is SGHRS and CDR2 is YFSETQ in the germline V gene. This CDR3 spans 17 amino acids.

This chain uses TRBV6-4 with TRBJ2-7, with D perhaps matching TRBD2 (6 bases). This CDR3 has 15 amino acids. The V gene lost 5 bases and the J gene lost 7 bases, with 21 bases spanning the gap. CDR1 and CDR2 (germline): MRHNA, SNTAGT. The CDR3 spells CASSPLAGTLGEQYF. CDR3 DNA: TGTGCCAGCAGTCCTCTCGCGGGAACCCTGGGTGAGCAGTACTTC.

J is TRBJ2-1 and V is TRBV18; 10 bases line up with TRBD1. The CDR3 has 17 amino acids. CDR1 and CDR2 from the germline V gene are KGHSH and LQKENI. After removal of 0 bases from V and 7 bases from J, the junction contained 9 bases not matched to a gene. The CDR3 sequence: CASSPPVGTGALNEQFF. CDR3 DNA: TGTGCCAGCTCACCACCGGTGGGGACAGGGGCTCTTAATGAGCAGTTCTTC.

V usage is TRBV29-1 and J usage is TRBJ1-2; tentative D call: TRBD1 (5 bases). V was clipped by 3 bases and J by 4 bases, with 6 bases between them. CDR3 size: 11 residues. Germline values: CDR1 SQVTM, CDR2 ANQGSEA. The CDR3 DNA is TGCAGCGTTGACGACAGCTATGGCTACACCTTC. Translation: CSVDDSYGYTF.

V gene TRBV28 combines with J gene TRBJ1-2; weak D call: TRBD1 (6 bases). The CDR3 runs to 14 residues. V dropped 2 bases and J dropped 6 bases, with 13 bases sitting between them. The germline V gene encodes CDR1 MDHEN and CDR2 SYDVKM. CDR3 DNA: TGTGCCAGCAGTTTAATTGCGACAGGTGATGGCTACACCTTC. Translated, it gives CASSLIATGDGYTF.

This clone was counted many times. The sample holds other DNA sequences that translate to the same CDR3. This chain connects TRBV6-5 to TRBJ1-2, with D uncertain. The length of the CDR3 is 12 residues. CDR1 and CDR2 from the germline V gene are MNHEY and SVGAGI. V was shortened by 6 bases and J by 5 bases, with 10 bases between the two germline ends. The chain's CDR3 is CASSSSGYGYTF. DNA for the CDR3: TGTGCCAGCAGCTCGTCGGGGTATGGCTACACCTTC.

The chain links TRBV28 to TRBJ2-7; no firm D call. The germline V gene has CDR1 MDHEN and CDR2 SYDVKM. CDR3 size: 14 residues. V lost 1 base and J lost 5, with 12 bases in between. CDR3 DNA: TGTGCCAGCAGTTTATCGGGTCGTGGTCACGAGCAGTACTTC. Translated, it gives CASSLSGRGHEQYF.

The CDR3 coding sequence is TGTGCCTGGAGTCAGAGCGGAGCGACCGGGGAGCTGTTTTTT. Protein: CAWSQSGATGELFF. J is TRBJ2-2 and V is TRBV30; D perhaps matches TRBD2 (5 bases). Germline V gives CDR1 GTSNPN, CDR2 SVGIG (reference sequence). V was pared by 2 bases and J by 5 bases, with 12 bases between. The CDR3 is made up of 14 amino acids.

The chain has TRBV19 and TRBJ1-3; D gene uncertain. CDR3 length: 13 amino acids. The germline CDR1 and CDR2 sequences are LNHDA and SQIVND (reference sequence). Deletions cut 5 bases from V and 4 bases from J, with 9 bases between. The CDR3 DNA sequence: TGTGCCAGTAGTTCGCCAGCGGGAAACACCATATATTTT. Protein: CASSSPAGNTIYF.

V usage is TRBV18 and J usage is TRBJ1-4; D unresolved. CDR1 and CDR2 (germline): KGHSH, LQKENI. The CDR3 totals 15 residues. Trimming pared 3 bases from V and 0 bases from J, leaving 8 bases between. The CDR3 region has the DNA TGTGCCAGCTCACCCCTTCAGGCAACTAATGAAAAACTGTTTTTT. It codes for CASSPLQATNEKLFF.

Regarding this clone: This specimen includes other DNA sequences encoding the same CDR3. This chain connects TRBV9 to TRBJ1-1, with D possibly matching TRBD1 (5 bases). Germline loops: CDR1 SGDLS, CDR2 YYNGEE. With 0 bases removed from V and 5 bases from J, the gap between germline ends came to 8 bases. The CDR3 spans 13 residues. The CDR3 region has the DNA TGTGCCAGCAGCGTAGCTTGGGGGACTGAAGCTTTCTTT. Its protein product is CASSVAWGTEAFF.

The J gene is TRBJ1-5, the V gene TRBV28; 8 positions agree with TRBD1. The CDR3 extends over 15 amino acids. Trimming took 3 bases from V and 4 from J; bases not matched to a gene: 5. Germline V gene sequence: CDR1 MDHEN, CDR2 SYDVKM. CDR3 coding DNA: TGTGCCAGCAGTTTCGGACAGGGATGGAATCAGCCCCAGCATTTT. This translates into CASSFGQGWNQPQHF.

This clone has only one observation. The V and J genes are TRBV27 and TRBJ2-6; 8 positions agree with TRBD1. CDR3 length equals 19 residues. Trimming removed 1 base from V and 0 bases from J; junction bases left unmatched: 8. Looked up from germline, CDR1 is MNHEY and CDR2 is SMNVEV (reference sequence). The CDR3 region has the DNA TGTGCCAGCAGTTTATATCCCGGACAGGGATACTCTGGGGCCAACGTCCTGACTTTC. Its translation is CASSLYPGQGYSGANVLTF.

This clone was counted ten times or more. This chain joins TRBV2 and TRBJ1-4, with D unclear. The V gene's germline CDR1 is SNHLY and CDR2 FYNNEI. V was pared by 4 bases and J by 16 bases, with 22 bases between. The CDR3 sequence is 14 residues long. CDR3 loop: CASSGPPGSAGWFF. The CDR3 DNA follows: TGTGCCAGCAGTGGGCCCCCCGGGAGCGCAGGTTGGTTTTTT. Looking up the rest from reference TRBV2 and TRBJ1-4 gives the full variable domain: EPEVTQTPSHQVTQMGQEVILRCVPISNHLYFYWYRQILGQKVEFLVSFYNNEISEKSEIFDDQFSVERPDGSNFTLKIRSTKLEDSAMYFCASSGPPGSAGWFFGSGTQLSVL.